The rows below give T cell receptor beta chains drawn from one sample of a study of shared clonotypes between healthy human individuals. Assay used: immunoSEQ multiplex PCR; TCRdb lists only in-frame clones, some missing. The top ten clones hold around 1.5% of a sample with over a million clones, approximately 76% of them seen once. Sequencing was performed on memory CD4+ T cells sorted from blood. These receptors originate from a man between 18 and 35 years old in good health. The CDR3 runs from the conserved cysteine through the conserved F or W. Fields, in order: clone size, J gene, D gene, V gene, CDR3 DNA, CDR3 protein. D genes are given only for firm matches. The listing skips clone size in some rows; elsewhere it reads once, few, many or a size class.

-	TRBJ2-3	TRBD2	TRBV30	TGTGCCTGGAGTGTTGTAGCGGGGGGGCTAGATACGCAGTATTTT	CAWSVVAGGLDTQYF
-	TRBJ2-7	TRBD2	TRBV5-1	TGCGCCAGCAGCTTGGGGCTAGCGGGGACACGTTCCAACTACGAGCAGTACTTC	CASSLGLAGTRSNYEQYF
-	TRBJ2-3	-	TRBV19	TGTGCCAGTAGGGGCAACCAAGGACGGCCTAGCACAGATACGCAGTATTTT	CASRGNQGRPSTDTQYF
-	TRBJ1-2	-	TRBV29-1	TGCAGCGTTGAGGCGGCCAACTATGGCTACACCTTC	CSVEAANYGYTF
many	TRBJ2-3	TRBD2	TRBV27	TGTGCCAGCAGTTTGGCGGGAGGTACCACAGATACGCAGTATTTT	CASSLAGGTTDTQYF
once	TRBJ2-7	TRBD1	TRBV10-3	TGTGCCATCACCCCGGGACAGAGCTACGAGCAGTACTTC	CAITPGQSYEQYF
-	TRBJ1-1	-	TRBV7-2	TGTGCCAGCAGCTTAGCGCAGGGCCAAGCTGAAGCTTTCTTT	CASSLAQGQAEAFF
once	TRBJ1-2	-	TRBV6-6	TGTGCCAGCAGTTACGACGGGGTGAATTATGGCTACACCTTC	CASSYDGVNYGYTF
-	TRBJ2-2	-	TRBV10-1	TGCGCCAGCTCGACAGGTTCCAACACCGGGGAGCTGTTTTTT	CASSTGSNTGELFF
-	TRBJ2-7	TRBD1	TRBV2	TGTGCCAGCAGCCTGGACAGGTTCTACGAGCAGTACTTC	CASSLDRFYEQYF
-	TRBJ1-1	-	TRBV6-5	TGTGCCAGCACGGCGGGTCAGGGTATGAACACTGAAGCTTTCTTT	CASTAGQGMNTEAFF
-	TRBJ1-2	-	TRBV28	TGTGCCAGCAGTTTTCAGGGAATCAATGGCTACACCTTC	CASSFQGINGYTF
-	TRBJ2-1	-	TRBV7-2	TGTGCCAGCAGCCCCCCCTTGGGAAATGAGCAGTTCTTC	CASSPPLGNEQFF
few	TRBJ1-2	-	TRBV5-6	TGTGCCAGCAGCTTGTTGCAGGTCAGAAGCTATGGCTACACCTTC	CASSLLQVRSYGYTF
-	TRBJ1-1	TRBD1	TRBV5-1	TGCGCCAGCAGCTTGCCAACAGGGGGCTCTGAAGCTTTCTTT	CASSLPTGGSEAFF
-	TRBJ2-5	TRBD2	TRBV10-2	TGCGCCAGCAGTGCGACTAGCGGTCGGGAGACCCAGTACTTC	CASSATSGRETQYF
-	TRBJ1-3	-	TRBV5-8	TGTGCCAGCAGCTTAAGCCTCTCGGGGGCGGGAAACACCATATATTTT	CASSLSLSGAGNTIYF
-	TRBJ2-2	-	TRBV5-1	TGCGCCAGCAGTTCCCCATCGGGACAGGAGCTGTTTTTT	CASSSPSGQELFF
many	TRBJ1-1	-	TRBV6-1	TGTGCCAGCAGTGAAGGGGCGCACACTGAAGCTTTCTTT	CASSEGAHTEAFF
-	TRBJ1-1	-	TRBV28	TGTGCCAGCAGTTCAACGGGACTCCCGAACACTGAAGCTTTCTTT	CASSSTGLPNTEAFF
-	TRBJ1-3	-	TRBV10-3	TGTGCCATCATGAGGGAATCTGGAAACACCATATATTTT	CAIMRESGNTIYF
-	TRBJ1-2	TRBD1	TRBV19	TGTGCCAGTAGTATAGAGGGACAGAAGAATAAGGGCTACACCTTC	CASSIEGQKNKGYTF
-	TRBJ2-6	-	TRBV5-1	TGCGCCAGCCTCGCGACTTCTGGGGCCAACGTCCTGACTTTC	CASLATSGANVLTF
-	TRBJ1-6	-	TRBV6-6	TGTGCCAGCAGTCCTTGGCCCCAGGGGCCCGATTCACCCCTCCACTTT	CASSPWPQGPDSPLHF
-	TRBJ1-2	TRBD1	TRBV18	TGTGCCAGCTCACTCCCCGGGACAGCAAGCTACACCTTC	CASSLPGTASYTF
-	TRBJ2-7	TRBD2	TRBV6-1	TGTGCCAGCAGTGAAGGGCGGGGGTCCACCTACGAGCAGTACTTC	CASSEGRGSTYEQYF
few	TRBJ2-7	TRBD2	TRBV5-1	TGCGCCAGCAGTACTAGCGGGGGAGGGTACGAGCAGTACTTC	CASSTSGGGYEQYF
few	TRBJ1-1	TRBD1	TRBV9	TGTGCCAGCAGCGTAGGGACAGGGAGTATGAACACTGAAGCTTTCTTT	CASSVGTGSMNTEAFF
few	TRBJ1-4	-	TRBV2	TGTGCCAGCGGTGAGGGTGGGAACTCTAATGAAAAACTGTTTTTT	CASGEGGNSNEKLFF
-	TRBJ1-2	-	TRBV5-4	TGTGCCAGCAGCTTGGCTATGGGGGGCGGCGGCTACACCTTC	CASSLAMGGGGYTF
-	TRBJ1-5	-	TRBV6-1	TGTGCCAGCATGGACAGTTTCAATCAGCCCCAGCATTTT	CASMDSFNQPQHF
-	TRBJ2-3	TRBD2	TRBV5-4	TGTGCCAGCAGCCCCCGCTTGGGCGGGGGGCGGACTAGCACAGATACGCAGTATTTT	CASSPRLGGGRTSTDTQYF
once	TRBJ2-2	TRBD2	TRBV29-1	TGCAGCGTTGTAACCGGGAGGACCGGGGAGCTGTTTTTT	CSVVTGRTGELFF
-	TRBJ2-3	-	TRBV10-3	TGTGCCATCAGTGTCTCGGCAGATACGCAGTATTTT	CAISVSADTQYF
-	TRBJ1-2	-	TRBV18	TGTGCCAGCTCACCATTGTCAGCCTTCTATGGCTACACCTTC	CASSPLSAFYGYTF
once	TRBJ1-2	-	TRBV5-1	TGCGCCAGCAGCTTGGATACAGCCATAAGCTATGGCTACACCTTC	CASSLDTAISYGYTF
-	TRBJ2-3	TRBD2	TRBV5-1	TGCGCCAGCAGCTTACGAGCGGGGGGTACTAGCACAGATACGCAGTATTTT	CASSLRAGGTSTDTQYF
-	TRBJ1-1	-	TRBV5-5	TGTGCCAGCAGCTTGTCGGCAGGGGTATTGAACACTGAAGCTTTCTTT	CASSLSAGVLNTEAFF
-	TRBJ1-1	-	TRBV19	TGTGCCAGTAGTATTATAAGAGACAGTGAAGCTTTCTTT	CASSIIRDSEAFF
-	TRBJ2-3	-	TRBV30	TGTGCCTGGAGTGACGGGGGCCGACGCACAGATACGCAGTATTTT	CAWSDGGRRTDTQYF
-	TRBJ2-1	TRBD2	TRBV10-1	TGCGCCAGCAGCCCGACTAGCGGGAGCCCCCTAAGGTTCTTC	CASSPTSGSPLRFF
-	TRBJ1-4	TRBD1	TRBV29-1	TGCAGCGTTGCGGGACAGGGAACAACTAATGAAAAACTGTTTTTT	CSVAGQGTTNEKLFF
-	TRBJ2-5	-	TRBV2	TGTGCCCTGGGAGGGGGCTCAGAGACCCAGTACTTC	CALGGGSETQYF
once	TRBJ1-3	TRBD1	TRBV28	TGTGCCAGCAGCCTACTCGGGACAGGGGGAAACACCATATATTTT	CASSLLGTGGNTIYF
few	TRBJ2-7	-	TRBV5-6	TGTGCCAGCAGCTGGTCACGGAACGGGGAGCAGTACTTC	CASSWSRNGEQYF